Presented here are 30 T cell receptor beta chains from one specimen sequenced in a study of neurological immune-mediated disorders. MiXCR was run by TCRdb on the 5' RACE reads, yielding one entry per CDR3 protein. The table includes 50,000 or so distinct CDR3 sequences, roughly 10% detected once. The sequencing input was PBMCs. Receptor source: a man aged 55-75 years in good health.

The J gene is TRBJ2-1, the V gene TRBV7-2; D is unclear. The V and J ends lost 5 bases and 0 bases respectively, with 17 bases between them. The CDR3 extends over 17 amino acids. Germline CDR1 SGHTA, CDR2 FQGNSA. The CDR3 DNA sequence: TGTGCCAGCAGCCGAACCACACTCCCGAGCTCCTACAATGAGCAGTTCTTC. It is translated as CASSRTTLPSSYNEQFF.

This clonotype was recorded many times. V is TRBV15 and J is TRBJ2-1; D may be TRBD1 or TRBD2 (5 bases each). V shed 0 bases and J shed 0 bases, with 6 bases lying between them. The CDR3 has 15 residues. Germline CDR1 is LNHNV and CDR2 is YYDKDF (reference sequence). This CDR3 reads CATSRDGGSYNEQFF. The CDR3, as DNA: TGTGCCACCAGCAGAGATGGGGGCTCCTACAATGAGCAGTTCTTC. The whole variable domain, remainder taken from reference TRBV15 and TRBJ2-1, is DAMVIQNPRYQVTQFGKPVTLSCSQTLNHNVMYWYQQKSSQAPKLLFHYYDKDFNNEADTPDNFQSRRPNTSFCFLDIRSPGLGDTAMYLCATSRDGGSYNEQFFGPGTRLTVL.

In this sample, this clonotype turned up many times. The rearrangement uses TRBV5-1 and TRBJ2-2; 9 nucleotides line up with TRBD1. Germline V gives CDR1 SGHRS, CDR2 YFSETQ. J lost 4 bases, V lost 4 bases, and 5 bases had no gene match. This CDR3 region has 15 residues. CDR3 in DNA: TGCGCCAGCAGCATACAGGGGGCTCCCACCGGGGAGCTGTTTTTT. This translates into CASSIQGAPTGELFF.

The V call is TRBV7-8, the J call TRBJ2-1; 9 bases are a match to TRBD1. Trimming at V came to 1 base and at J to 5 bases, leaving 0 bases not matched to a gene. The CDR3 extends over 14 amino acids. Germline-derived CDR1 and CDR2 are SGHVS and FQNEAQ. CDR3 amino acids: CASSLGQGDNEQFF. CDR3 sequence (DNA): TGTGCCAGCAGCTTAGGACAGGGGGACAATGAGCAGTTCTTC.

This clonotype is termed medium-sized (0.01 to 0.1%). This sequence joins TRBV20-1 and TRBJ2-1; perhaps TRBD1 as D (6 bases). Trimming took 4 bases from V and 7 from J, leaving 20 bases between them. Looked up from germline, CDR1 is DFQATT and CDR2 is SNEGSKA (reference sequence). There are 15 residues in the CDR3. The CDR3 sequence: CSATPDRWTGNEQFF. The CDR3 DNA sequence: TGCAGTGCTACTCCAGACAGGTGGACCGGGAATGAGCAGTTCTTC.

The chain employs TRBV18 and TRBJ1-2; possibly TRBD1 for D (5 bases). Germline CDR1 and CDR2: KGHSH and LQKENI. V shed 1 base and J shed 4 bases, with 16 bases lying between them. This CDR3 region has 16 residues. The CDR3 sequence is CASSPQGNRPSYGYTF. The CDR3 DNA sequence: TGTGCCAGCTCACCACAGGGGAACCGCCCGTCCTATGGCTACACCTTC. Full variable domain (missing parts from reference TRBV18 and TRBJ1-2): NAGVMQNPRHLVRRRGQEARLRCSPMKGHSHVYWYRQLPEEGLKFMVYLQKENIIDESGMPKERFSAEFPKEGPSILRIQQVVRGDSAAYFCASSPQGNRPSYGYTFGSGTRLTVV.

This clonotype was found many times. This chain connects TRBV5-1 to TRBJ2-5; TRBD2 matches 10 bases. V was pared by 6 bases and J by 2 bases, with 7 bases of the junction left unmatched. CDR1 and CDR2 from the germline V gene are SGHRS and YFSETQ. The CDR3 runs to 15 residues. DNA of the CDR3: TGCGCCAGCACCCGGACTAGCGGTCTACAAGAGACCCAGTACTTC. Translating it yields CASTRTSGLQETQYF.

In its sample, this clonotype was seen many times. V is TRBV7-2 and J is TRBJ2-5, with TRBD2 matching over 14 bases. The trim removed 4 bases at V and 2 bases at J, leaving 3 bases unmatched. This CDR3 has 16 residues. Germline values: CDR1 SGHTA, CDR2 FQGNSA. CDR3 region: CASSSRLAGGQETQYF. The CDR3, as DNA: TGTGCCAGCAGCTCGCGACTAGCGGGGGGGCAAGAGACCCAGTACTTC.

This clonotype was detected many times. This sequence joins TRBV4-3 and TRBJ1-1, with D unclear. Germline CDR1 LGHNA, CDR2 YSLEER. CDR3 length: 14 amino acids. V lost 0 bases to trimming and J lost 2 bases, with 7 bases between them. CDR3 loop: CASSQDYRNTEAFF. DNA for the CDR3: TGCGCCAGCAGCCAAGATTACAGAAACACTGAAGCTTTCTTT.

The chain recombines TRBV18 with TRBJ1-1; D may be TRBD1 (6 bases). Trimming took 5 bases from V and 1 from J, leaving 8 bases between them. CDR1 and CDR2 from the germline V gene are KGHSH and LQKENI. CDR3 size: 13 residues. The CDR3 DNA sequence: TGTGCCAGCTCAGCGACAGGGAACACTGAAGCTTTCTTT. This encodes CASSATGNTEAFF.

This clonotype has a count of ten or more. V is TRBV20-1 and J is TRBJ1-4, with D tentatively TRBD1 (5 bases). The CDR3 runs 16 residues. Germline CDR1 reads DFQATT; CDR2 reads SNEGSKA (reference sequence). Trimming took 3 bases from V and 0 from J, leaving 14 bases between them. The CDR3 region has the DNA TGCAGTGCTAGTAGTTTGCAGGACACAACTAATGAAAAACTGTTTTTT. Encoded protein: CSASSLQDTTNEKLFF.

This clonotype was recorded a few times. V and J are TRBV30 and TRBJ1-4; no reliable D call. The CDR3 covers 12 residues. Germline CDR1 reads GTSNPN; CDR2 reads SVGIG (reference sequence). V was pared by 2 bases and J by 5 bases, with 6 bases between. The CDR3 spells CAWSPVNEKLFF. The CDR3 nucleotides are TGTGCCTGGAGTCCCGTGAATGAAAAACTGTTTTTT.

This clonotype was detected ten times or more. This chain joins TRBV3-1 and TRBJ1-4; D is undetermined. V was clipped by 6 bases and J by 5 bases, with 10 bases between them. This CDR3 contains 13 residues. Germline assignment: CDR1 LGHDT and CDR2 YNNKEL (reference sequence). CDR3 coding DNA: TGTGCCAGCAGGATCAGTCCAAATGAAAAACTGTTTTTT. The encoded protein is CASRISPNEKLFF.

This clonotype occurred many times. The chain has TRBV12-3 or TRBV12-4 and TRBJ2-3; D unresolved. The CDR3 consists of 15 residues. Between the trimmed V and J ends, which lost 2 bases and 1 base, there was a span of 10 bases. The CDR3 is CASSLKQLRTDTQYF. Written as DNA, the CDR3 is TGTGCCAGCAGTTTAAAACAGCTCCGCACAGATACGCAGTATTTT.

This clonotype was detected ten times or more. The chain carries TRBV15 and TRBJ2-3, with D possibly being TRBD2 (6 bases). CDR1 is LNHNV and CDR2 is YYDKDF in the germline V gene (reference sequence). There are 15 residues in the CDR3. Trimming cost V 1 base and J 8 bases, with 16 bases left between them. The CDR3, as DNA: TGTGCCACCAGCAGAGCTCGAGTTGGGGGGTCTACGCAGTATTTT. This gives the protein CATSRARVGGSTQYF.

At least ten counts were recorded for this clonotype. This sequence joins TRBV20-1 and TRBJ1-1; weak D call: TRBD1 (5 bases). Germline V gives CDR1 DFQATT, CDR2 SNEGSKA (reference sequence). This CDR3 is 14 amino acids long. V lost 3 bases to trimming and J lost 5 bases, with 16 bases between them. The CDR3 reads CSASGVQGGTEAFF. The CDR3 nucleotides read TGCAGTGCTAGTGGGGTCCAGGGAGGAACTGAAGCTTTCTTT.

This clonotype appeared many times. The rearrangement links TRBV7-2 to TRBJ1-4; D call uncertain. Trimming cost V 5 bases and J 4 bases, with 11 bases left between them. This CDR3 region has 14 residues. CDR1 is SGHTA, CDR2 FQGNSA, per germline. The CDR3: CASSPGRSNEKLFF. In nucleotides, the CDR3 is TGTGCCAGCAGCCCCGGACGGAGTAATGAAAAACTGTTTTTT.

There are many counts of this clonotype. The gene calls are TRBV7-8 and TRBJ2-6; TRBD1 matches 7 bases. This CDR3 spans 15 amino acids. Germline V gives CDR1 SGHVS, CDR2 FQNEAQ. J was trimmed by 4 bases and V by 5 bases; bases with no gene match: 5. The CDR3 loop is CASSATGLGANVLTF. The CDR3 bases are TGTGCCAGCAGCGCGACAGGGCTGGGGGCCAACGTCCTGACTTTC.

This clonotype was seen at least ten times. The rearrangement joins TRBV3-1 to TRBJ1-2, with TRBD1 as a possible D gene (6 bases). Germline loops: CDR1 LGHDT, CDR2 YNNKEL (reference sequence). Trimming removed 6 bases at V and 3 bases at J, with 8 bases between. The CDR3 contains 12 residues. CDR3 loop: CASRGGDYGYTF. For the CDR3, the DNA is TGTGCCAGCAGGGGGGGCGACTATGGCTACACCTTC.

This clonotype was recorded many times. The J gene is TRBJ2-1, the V gene TRBV5-8; D unclear. This CDR3 spans 14 amino acids. With 4 bases removed from V and 8 bases from J, the gap between germline ends came to 16 bases. Germline loops: CDR1 SGHTS, CDR2 YDEGEE. The CDR3 here is CASSPRTAPYEQFF. DNA for the CDR3: TGTGCCAGCAGCCCAAGGACCGCCCCCTATGAGCAGTTCTTC. Based on the CDR3 plus reference TRBV5-8 and TRBJ2-1, the full variable domain is EAGVTQSPTHLIKTRGQQATLRCSPISGHTSVYWYQQALGLGLQFLLWYDEGEERNRGNFPPRFSGRQFPNYSSELNVNALELEDSALYLCASSPRTAPYEQFFGPGTRLTVL.

This clonotype was picked up many times. The chain recombines TRBV11-1 with TRBJ1-1; 7 bases align to TRBD1. V lost 5 bases, J lost 0 bases, and 6 bases stayed unmatched. The CDR3 consists of 15 residues. The germline V gene encodes CDR1 SGHAT and CDR2 FQDESV (reference sequence). As DNA, the CDR3 is TGTGCCAGCAGCACCCCGACAGGGTTGAACACTGAAGCTTTCTTT. Translated, it gives CASSTPTGLNTEAFF.

This clonotype showed up many times. This rearrangement joins TRBV7-2 to TRBJ1-1; TRBD1 matches at 7 bases. This CDR3 contains 13 residues. V lost 3 bases to trimming and J lost 8 bases; unmatched junction nucleotides: 6. Germline lookup yields CDR1 SGHTA and CDR2 FQGNSA. DNA for the CDR3: TGTGCCAGCAGCTTTTTGGGACAGAAAGAAGCTTTCTTT. This translates into CASSFLGQKEAFF.

There are many counts of this clonotype. The V gene is TRBV7-2, the J gene TRBJ1-1; D is possibly TRBD1 (5 bases). Per germline, CDR1 SGHTA and CDR2 FQGNSA. This CDR3 is built from 15 residues. The V and J ends lost 1 base and 4 bases respectively, with 13 bases between them. CDR3 region: CASSLGSGQGTEAFF. The CDR3 region has the DNA TGTGCCAGCAGCTTAGGAAGTGGGCAGGGCACTGAAGCTTTCTTT.

The chain links TRBV29-1 to TRBJ2-5; D remains unclear. The germline V and J ends were trimmed by 6 bases and 11 bases, with 22 bases remaining between them. This CDR3 region has 13 residues. CDR1 and CDR2 (germline): SQVTM, ANQGSEA. Here the CDR3 reads CSVNRDTFNEQYF. The CDR3, as DNA: TGCAGCGTAAATCGTGACACCTTCAATGAGCAGTACTTC. The variable domain in full, with the rest retrieved from reference TRBV29-1 and TRBJ2-5, is SAVISQKPSRDICQRGTSLTIQCQVDSQVTMMFWYRQQPGQSLTLIATANQGSEATYESGFVIDKFPISRPNLTFSTLTVSNMSPEDSSIYLCSVNRDTFNEQYFGPGTRLLVL.

In its sample, this clonotype was seen many times. V is TRBV20-1 and J is TRBJ2-7; D not certain. Germline loops: CDR1 DFQATT, CDR2 SNEGSKA (reference sequence). The CDR3 is 14 residues long. Trimming removed 1 base from V and 4 bases from J, with 14 bases in between. DNA for the CDR3: TGCAGTGCTAGAGTGGAATGGAGAGATTACGAGCAGTACTTC. Protein: CSARVEWRDYEQYF.

This clonotype appeared many times. The V and J genes are TRBV5-1 and TRBJ2-7; 7 positions match TRBD1. From germline, CDR1 is SGHRS and CDR2 YFSETQ. Trimming removed 4 bases from V and 1 base from J; junction bases left unmatched: 8. This CDR3 comprises 15 residues. CDR3 sequence: CASSQDPDRSYEQYF. The DNA of the CDR3 is TGCGCCAGCAGCCAGGATCCGGACAGGTCCTACGAGCAGTACTTC. The full variable domain, its missing parts supplied by reference TRBV5-1 and TRBJ2-7, is KAGVTQTPRYLIKTRGQQVTLSCSPISGHRSVSWYQQTPGQGLQFLFEYFSETQRNKGNFPGRFSGRQFSNSRSEMNVSTLELGDSALYLCASSQDPDRSYEQYFGPGTRLTVT.

This clonotype was observed at least ten times. This chain links TRBV29-1 with TRBJ2-5; D remains ambiguous. Germline V gene data show CDR1 as SQVTM and CDR2 as ANQGSEA. V lost 6 bases and J lost 2, with 10 bases in between. The CDR3 is 12 amino acids. Here the CDR3 reads CSVTGGQETQYF. The CDR3 nucleotides are TGCAGCGTGACTGGCGGTCAAGAGACCCAGTACTTC. The full variable domain, completed using reference TRBV29-1 and TRBJ2-5, is SAVISQKPSRDICQRGTSLTIQCQVDSQVTMMFWYRQQPGQSLTLIATANQGSEATYESGFVIDKFPISRPNLTFSTLTVSNMSPEDSSIYLCSVTGGQETQYFGPGTRLLVL.

This clonotype has at least ten counts. The chain carries TRBV7-2 and TRBJ1-1; D call uncertain. The CDR3 totals 13 residues. The germline gives CDR1 SGHTA, CDR2 FQGNSA. With 2 bases removed from V and 1 base from J, the gap between germline ends came to 5 bases. CDR3 sequence reads: CASSLQKNTEAFF. CDR3 sequence (DNA): TGTGCCAGCAGCTTACAGAAGAACACTGAAGCTTTCTTT.

The rearrangement uses TRBV6-6 and TRBJ2-7; D not certain. The CDR3 runs 12 residues. V was trimmed by 4 bases and J by 6 bases, leaving 10 bases between them. The germline V gene encodes CDR1 MNHNY and CDR2 SVGAGI (reference sequence). The DNA for the CDR3 is TGTGCCAGCAGTTCCCGACCGGGCGAGCAGTACTTC. Translating it yields CASSSRPGEQYF.

Ten or more counts support this clonotype. The chain has TRBV10-3 and TRBJ2-1; 9 bases agree with TRBD2. Germline values: CDR1 ENHRY, CDR2 SYGVKD. The CDR3 length is 15 residues. J lost 5 bases, V lost 2 bases, and 4 bases had no gene match. This chain's CDR3 is CAISESGGRNNEQFF. CDR3 nucleotides: TGTGCCATCAGTGAGAGCGGGGGGCGCAACAATGAGCAGTTCTTC.